Sequencing of this TCR beta chain was carried out in a study of blood T cell repertoires in COVID-19. Only in-frame clones appear in the TCRdb table, and some are missing; sequencing was by immunoSEQ multiplex PCR. The table has 250,000 to 300,000 clones, roughly 79% seen once; the top ten hold under 3%. Germline CDR1 reads SEHNR; CDR2 reads FQNEAQ (reference sequence). Deletions cut 5 bases from V and 0 bases from J, with 10 bases between. This CDR3 has 14 amino acids. This clone was seen a handful of times. This sequence was found in a woman in her sixties or seventies with active or convalescent COVID-19. Sequenced material: peripheral blood. The chain employs TRBV7-9 and TRBJ1-1, with D tentatively TRBD1 (5 bases). This CDR3 reads CASSAGRMNTEAFF. The CDR3, as DNA: TGTGCCAGCAGCGCGGGACGGATGAACACTGAAGCTTTCTTT.